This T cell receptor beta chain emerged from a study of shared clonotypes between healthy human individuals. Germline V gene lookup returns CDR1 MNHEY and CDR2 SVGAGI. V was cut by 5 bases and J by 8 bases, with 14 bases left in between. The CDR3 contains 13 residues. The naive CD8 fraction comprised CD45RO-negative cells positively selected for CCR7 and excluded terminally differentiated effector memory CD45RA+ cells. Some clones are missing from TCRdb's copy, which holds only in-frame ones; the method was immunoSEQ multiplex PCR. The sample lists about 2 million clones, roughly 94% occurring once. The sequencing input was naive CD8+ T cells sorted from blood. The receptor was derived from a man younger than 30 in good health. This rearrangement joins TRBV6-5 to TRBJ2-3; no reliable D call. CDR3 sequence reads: CASSDRLIGTQYF. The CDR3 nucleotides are TGTGCCAGCAGTGACCGACTTATTGGTACGCAGTATTTT.